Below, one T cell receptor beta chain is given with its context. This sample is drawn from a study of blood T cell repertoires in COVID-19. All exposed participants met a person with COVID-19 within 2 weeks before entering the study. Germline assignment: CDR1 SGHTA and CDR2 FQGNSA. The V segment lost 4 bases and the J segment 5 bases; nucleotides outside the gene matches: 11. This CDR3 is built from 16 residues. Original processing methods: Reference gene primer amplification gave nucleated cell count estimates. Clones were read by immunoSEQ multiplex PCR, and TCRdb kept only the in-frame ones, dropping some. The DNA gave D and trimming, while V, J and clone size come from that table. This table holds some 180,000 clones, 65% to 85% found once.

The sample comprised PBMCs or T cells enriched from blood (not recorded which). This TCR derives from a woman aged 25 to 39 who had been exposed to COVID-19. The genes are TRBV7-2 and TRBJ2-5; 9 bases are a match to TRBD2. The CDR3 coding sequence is TGTGCCAGCAGCTCCCGGACTAGCGTGCCTGGGGAGACCCAGTACTTC. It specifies CASSSRTSVPGETQYF. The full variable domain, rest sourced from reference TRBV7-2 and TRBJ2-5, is GAGVSQSPSNKVTEKGKDVELRCDPISGHTALYWYRQSLGQGLEFLIYFQGNSAPDKSGLPSDRFSAERTGGSVSTLTIQRTQQEDSAVYLCASSSRTSVPGETQYFGPGTRLLVL.